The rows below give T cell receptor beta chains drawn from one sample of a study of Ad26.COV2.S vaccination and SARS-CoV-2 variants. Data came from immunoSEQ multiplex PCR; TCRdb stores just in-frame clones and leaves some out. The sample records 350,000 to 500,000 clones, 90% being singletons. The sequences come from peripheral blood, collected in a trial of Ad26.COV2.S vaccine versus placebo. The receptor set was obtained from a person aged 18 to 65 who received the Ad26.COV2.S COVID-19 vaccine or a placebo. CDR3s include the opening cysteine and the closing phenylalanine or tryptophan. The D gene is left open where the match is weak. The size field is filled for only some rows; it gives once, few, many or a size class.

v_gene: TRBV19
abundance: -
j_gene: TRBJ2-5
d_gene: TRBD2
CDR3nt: TGTGCCACCTCTCCGACTAGCGGGAGGGCCGGGACCCAGTACTTC
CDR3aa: CATSPTSGRAGTQYF

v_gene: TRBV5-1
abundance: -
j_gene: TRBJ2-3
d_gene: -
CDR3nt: TGCGCCAGCAGCCCTCGGGGAGATACGCAGTATTTT
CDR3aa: CASSPRGDTQYF

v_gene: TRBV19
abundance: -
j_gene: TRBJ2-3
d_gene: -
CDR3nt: TGTGCCAGTAGTTTGGTATTCCGACAGAGCACAGATACGCAGTATTTT
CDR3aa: CASSLVFRQSTDTQYF

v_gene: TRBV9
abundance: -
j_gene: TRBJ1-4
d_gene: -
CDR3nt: TGTGCCAGCAGCGCCGATTTGGCTAATGAAAAACTGTTTTTT
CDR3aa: CASSADLANEKLFF

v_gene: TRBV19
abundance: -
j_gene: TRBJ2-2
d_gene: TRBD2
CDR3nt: TGTGCCAGTAGTGGGGGACTAGCGGGAGTTTTAGGCACCGGGGAGCTGTTTTTT
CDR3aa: CASSGGLAGVLGTGELFF

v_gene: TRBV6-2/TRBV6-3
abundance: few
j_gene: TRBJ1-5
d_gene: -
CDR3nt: TGTGCCAGCAGTTTAGGATCCCATCAGCCCCAGCATTTT
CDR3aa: CASSLGSHQPQHF

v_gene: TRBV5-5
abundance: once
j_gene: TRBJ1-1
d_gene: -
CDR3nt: TGTGCCAGCAGCTTAACCATACGGGGCACTGAAGCTTTCTTT
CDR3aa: CASSLTIRGTEAFF

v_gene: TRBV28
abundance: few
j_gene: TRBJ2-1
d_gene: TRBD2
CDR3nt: TGTGCCAGCAGTTTGCGGCGGGAGGGCCGGTGGGAGCAGTTCTTC
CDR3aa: CASSLRREGRWEQFF

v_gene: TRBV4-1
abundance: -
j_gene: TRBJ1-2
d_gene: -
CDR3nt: TGCGCCAGCAGCCAAGAAGGGTATGGCTACACCTTC
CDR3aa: CASSQEGYGYTF

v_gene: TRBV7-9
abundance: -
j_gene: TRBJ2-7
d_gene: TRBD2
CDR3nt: TGTGCCAGCAGCTTAGGGCTAGCGGGAAAGTACGAGCAGTACTTC
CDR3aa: CASSLGLAGKYEQYF

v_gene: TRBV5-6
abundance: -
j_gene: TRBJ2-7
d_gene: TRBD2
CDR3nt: TGTGCCAGCAGCCCCACGGGTAGCGGGAGCTACGAGCAGTACTTC
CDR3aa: CASSPTGSGSYEQYF

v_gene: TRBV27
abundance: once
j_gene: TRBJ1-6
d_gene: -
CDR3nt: TGTGCCAGCAGTTTATCGGGGGGTTCACCCCTCCACTTT
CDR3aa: CASSLSGGSPLHF

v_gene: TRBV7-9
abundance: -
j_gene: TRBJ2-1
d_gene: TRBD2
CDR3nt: TGTGCCAGCAGCTCTCCGACTAGCGGGAGCCATGAGCAGTTCTTC
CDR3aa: CASSSPTSGSHEQFF

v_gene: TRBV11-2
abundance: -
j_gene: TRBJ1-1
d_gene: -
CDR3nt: TGTGCCAGCAGCGAGGGGTCGGTGAGGAACACTGAAGCTTTCTTT
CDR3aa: CASSEGSVRNTEAFF

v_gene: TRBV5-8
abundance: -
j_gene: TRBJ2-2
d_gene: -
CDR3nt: TGTGCCAGCAGCTTTGCCAGGGTTCTTACCGGGGAGCTGTTTTTT
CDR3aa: CASSFARVLTGELFF

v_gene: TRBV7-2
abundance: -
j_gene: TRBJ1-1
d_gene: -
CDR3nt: TGTGCCAGCAGCTTAGAAGGAGTGAACACTGAAGCTTTCTTT
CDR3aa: CASSLEGVNTEAFF

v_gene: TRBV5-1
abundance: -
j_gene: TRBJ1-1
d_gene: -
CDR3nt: TGCGCCAGCAGCGGGGACAACTTGAACACTGAAGCTTTCTTT
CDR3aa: CASSGDNLNTEAFF

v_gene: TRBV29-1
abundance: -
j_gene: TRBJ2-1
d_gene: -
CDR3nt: TGCAGCGTTGCCAGGGGCAATGAGCAGTTCTTC
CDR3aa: CSVARGNEQFF

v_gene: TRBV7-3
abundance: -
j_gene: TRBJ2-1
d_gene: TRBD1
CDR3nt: TGTGCCAGCAGCCAGACAGGGCCTCTTTCAGGTAATGAGCAGTTCTTC
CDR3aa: CASSQTGPLSGNEQFF

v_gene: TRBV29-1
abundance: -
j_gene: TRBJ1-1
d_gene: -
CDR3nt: TGCAGCGCCCCAGGTTATGGGAAGAACACTGAAGCTTTCTTT
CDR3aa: CSAPGYGKNTEAFF

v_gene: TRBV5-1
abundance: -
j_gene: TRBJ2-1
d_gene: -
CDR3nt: TGCGCCAGCAGCTTGGGGCCTACTAGCTTCGATGAGCAGTTCTTC
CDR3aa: CASSLGPTSFDEQFF

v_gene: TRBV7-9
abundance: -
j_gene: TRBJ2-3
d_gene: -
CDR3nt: TGTGCCAGCAGCGTAGAGCCCGGACGTGTTAGCACAGATACGCAGTATTTT
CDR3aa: CASSVEPGRVSTDTQYF

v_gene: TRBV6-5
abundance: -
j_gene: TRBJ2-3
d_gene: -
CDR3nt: TGTGCCAGCAGTATAAGCGGGTCTAGCACAGATACGCAGTATTTT
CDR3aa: CASSISGSSTDTQYF

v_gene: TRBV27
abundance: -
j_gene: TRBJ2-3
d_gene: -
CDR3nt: TGTGCCAGCAGTTTACGGATAGGGGCGAGGGATACGCAGTATTTT
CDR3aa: CASSLRIGARDTQYF

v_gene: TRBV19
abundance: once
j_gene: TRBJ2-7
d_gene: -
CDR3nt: TGTGCCAGTAGTATTTACAGGGAAGCCTACTACGAGCAGTACTTC
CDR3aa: CASSIYREAYYEQYF

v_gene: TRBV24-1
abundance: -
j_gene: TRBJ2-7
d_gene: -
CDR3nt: TGTGCCACCAGTGATTCACGTACTGGGGACTACGAGCAGTACTTC
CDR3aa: CATSDSRTGDYEQYF

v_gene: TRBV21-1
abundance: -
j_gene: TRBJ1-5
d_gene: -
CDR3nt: TGTGCCAGCAGCAAAAACGAGAAAAGCAATCAGCCCCAGCATTTT
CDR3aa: CASSKNEKSNQPQHF

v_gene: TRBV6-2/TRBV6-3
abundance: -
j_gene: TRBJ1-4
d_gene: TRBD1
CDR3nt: TGTGCCAGCAGTTACCCGGGACAGACAACTAATGAAAAACTGTTTTTT
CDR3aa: CASSYPGQTTNEKLFF

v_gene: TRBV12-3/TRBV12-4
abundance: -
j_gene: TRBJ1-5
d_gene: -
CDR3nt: TGTGCCAGCAGTTTAAACGGGGGGCAGCCCCAGCATTTT
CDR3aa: CASSLNGGQPQHF

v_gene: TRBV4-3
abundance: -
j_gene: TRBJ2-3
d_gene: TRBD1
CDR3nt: TGCGCCAGCAGCCAAGATGGGACAGGGGAGCCAGATACGCAGTATTTT
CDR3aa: CASSQDGTGEPDTQYF

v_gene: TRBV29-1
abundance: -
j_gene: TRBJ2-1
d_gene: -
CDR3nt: TGCAGCGTTGCCGAGGCGGGGCAGAGTCGATTCTTC
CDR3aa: CSVAEAGQSRFF

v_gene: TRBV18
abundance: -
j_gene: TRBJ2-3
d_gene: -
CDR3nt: TGTGCCAGCTCACCATTTATTGCGTCTAGCATTCAATCAGATACGCAGTATTTT
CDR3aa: CASSPFIASSIQSDTQYF

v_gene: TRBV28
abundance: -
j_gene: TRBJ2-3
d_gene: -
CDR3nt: TGTGCCAGCAGTCCCCTGACAACTAGCACAGATACGCAGTATTTT
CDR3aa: CASSPLTTSTDTQYF

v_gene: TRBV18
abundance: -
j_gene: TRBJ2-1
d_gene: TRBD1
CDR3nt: TGTGCCAGCTCACCACCGGCAGGGGGCGATGAGCAGTTCTTC
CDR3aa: CASSPPAGGDEQFF